The source of this T cell receptor beta chain is a study of T cell responses to AZD1222 COVID-19 vaccine. Study-level points and caveats: Regions 160-218 and 743-854 dominated among vaccine-associated CD4 TCRs spanning spike. Repertoire sampling happened only post peak T cell response. White British ancestry dominated among donors, who included more females, and clonal diversity was possibly underestimated.

It was second doses at about 4 or about 12 weeks that were pooled. CDR1 LNHDA and CDR2 SQIVND come from the germline V gene (reference sequence). V trimming: 7 bases; J trimming: 0 bases; junction bases outside the gene matches: 10. This CDR3 comprises 17 residues. In this sample, this clone turned up once. Antigen specificity is unknown. Repertoires were generated with immunoSEQ multiplex PCR, while TCRdb's copy carries only in-frame clones and drops some. Of tens of thousands of clones detected, 80% to 90% appear once; the ten largest clones hold 12%. The rearrangement uses TRBV19 and TRBJ1-5; 9 bases fit TRBD1. The receptor's source is an adult who received the AZD1222 COVID-19 vaccine. The material sequenced was peripheral blood, taken 28 days after the second AZD1222 dose. CDR3 protein: CASNLWTGEYSNQPQHF. The DNA of the CDR3 is TGTGCCAGTAATTTATGGACAGGGGAATATAGCAATCAGCCCCAGCATTTT.